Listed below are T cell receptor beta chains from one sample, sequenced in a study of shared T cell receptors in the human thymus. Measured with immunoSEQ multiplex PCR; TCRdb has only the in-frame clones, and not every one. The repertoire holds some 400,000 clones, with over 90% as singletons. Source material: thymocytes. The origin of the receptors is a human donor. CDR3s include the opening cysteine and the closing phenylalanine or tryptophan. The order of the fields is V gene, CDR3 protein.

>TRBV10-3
CAIKDWGTGTEAFF
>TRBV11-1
CASSYNSNQPQHF
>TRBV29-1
CSVEGTVLSGANVLTF
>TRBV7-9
CASSPQGGPSEQYF
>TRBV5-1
CASSLPSRQGLAETQYF
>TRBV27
CASSSPAGDTQYF
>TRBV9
CASSGEKGQANTEAFF
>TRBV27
CASSPQAGAHNEQFF
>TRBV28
CASRPPGGGYYGYTF
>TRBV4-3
CASSQGVPESREQFF
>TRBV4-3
CASSQPGLAGVAPKNIQYF
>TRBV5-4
CASSLMGQGPNQPQHF
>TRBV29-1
CSVGGLAGRPYNEQFF
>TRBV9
CASSVAGGPPYEQYF
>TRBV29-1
CSTSRDGTDNEQFF